This passage covers 3 T cell receptor beta chains from one sample sequenced in a study of shared clonotypes between healthy human individuals. Profiled with immunoSEQ multiplex PCR; TCRdb holds only in-frame clones, not every one. The repertoire consists of some 2 million clones, with 95% occurring once and the leading ten covering under 0.15%. Specimen: naive CD4+ T cells sorted from blood. The subset: CD45RA+ positively selected. The origin of the receptors is a man aged 18 to 29 in good health.

The chain carries TRBV6-5 and TRBJ2-7, with a tentative D call TRBD1 (5 bases). CDR1 is MNHEY, CDR2 SVGAGI, per germline. Trimming shortened V by 7 bases and J by 0 bases, and 13 bases separated the two germline ends. The CDR3 is made up of 14 amino acids. As DNA, the CDR3 is TGTGCCAGCAAGCTAACAGGTCCCTCCTACGAGCAGTACTTC. Translating it yields CASKLTGPSYEQYF.

The rearrangement links TRBV5-1 to TRBJ1-1; D not resolved. V shed 6 bases and J shed 4 bases, with 13 bases lying between them. The CDR3 length is 13 residues. The germline V gene encodes CDR1 SGHRS and CDR2 YFSETQ. The CDR3 spells CASTQEGPTEAFF. The CDR3 DNA sequence: TGCGCCAGCACCCAAGAAGGTCCCACTGAAGCTTTCTTT.

This clone was observed once. The chain recombines TRBV7-3 with TRBJ2-1, with 9 bases identical to TRBD1. Germline CDR1 and CDR2: SGHTA and FQGTGA. CDR3 size: 15 residues. V was clipped by 5 bases and J by 4 bases; unmatched bases: 6. As DNA, the CDR3 is TGTGCCAGCAGCCCCGGGACAGGGAAATACAATGAGCAGTTCTTC. This translates into CASSPGTGKYNEQFF. The full variable domain, its missing parts supplied by reference TRBV7-3 and TRBJ2-1, is GAGVSQTPSNKVTEKGKYVELRCDPISGHTALYWYRQSLGQGPEFLIYFQGTGAADDSGLPNDRFFAVRPEGSVSTLKIQRTERGDSAVYLCASSPGTGKYNEQFFGPGTRLTVL.